Below, 21 T cell receptor beta chains from the same sample are listed, as sequenced in a study of tumor-infiltrating lymphocytes in primary liver carcinoma. A primer in the constant region served to generate TCR beta cDNA from roughly 520 ng of total RNA. Three nested multiplex PCR rounds, a slightly modified ARM-PCR method, built the TCR beta libraries. The first two PCR rounds used TRBV1-TRBV30 primers with a Cbeta primer, roughly 10 cycles each. MiXCR, applied by TCRdb to the multiplex PCR reads, yields one record per CDR3 protein. In the table there are hundreds of thousands of distinct CDR3 sequences, roughly 60% of which are singletons. RNA was extracted from whole blood without cell sorting, alongside germline DNA. The specimen was peripheral blood. The receptors originated from a woman in her twenties or thirties with primary liver carcinoma and hepatitis B virus infection.

Regarding this clonotype: A much larger clone differs from this one at a single base, so this may be a read error. This chain uses TRBV4-2 with TRBJ2-7; D may be TRBD1 or TRBD2 (5 bases each). The CDR3 consists of 14 residues. Looked up from germline, CDR1 is LGHNA and CDR2 is YNFKEQ. V was trimmed by 7 bases and J by 3 bases, leaving 16 bases between them. For the CDR3, the DNA is TGTGCCAGCATCCAGAGTCGAGGGGACTACGAGCAGTACTTC. Translated, it gives CASIQSRGDYEQYF.

The chain is built from TRBV6-6 and TRBJ2-1, with D possibly matching TRBD1 (5 bases). The last part of the DNA fits TRBJ2-5 better; the J call may be wrong. This CDR3 is built from 15 residues. Germline CDR1 and CDR2: MNHNY and SVGAGI (reference sequence). CDR3 protein: CASSPANKGRETQYF. The CDR3 DNA sequence: TGTGCCAGCAGTCCAGCAAATAAGGGGCGAGAGACCCAGTACTTC.

About this clonotype: It may be a read error: a sequence one base away is much more abundant. The chain couples TRBV29-1 to TRBJ2-3; D may be TRBD1 or TRBD2 (5 bases each). CDR3 length: 13 amino acids. Germline assignment: CDR1 SQVTM and CDR2 ANQGSEA. The CDR3 sequence: CSVLAGKTDTRYF. In nucleotides, the CDR3 is TGCAGCGTTCTTGCCGGGAAGACAGATACGCGGTATTTT.

This chain's CDR3 is CASSPYSNQPQHF. In DNA form, the CDR3 reads TGTGCCAGTAGTCCTTATAGCAATCAGCCCCAGCATTTT. V usage is TRBV19 and J usage is TRBJ1-5; no firm D call. Germline CDR1 reads LNHDA; CDR2 reads SQIVND (reference sequence). The CDR3 covers 13 residues. The germline V and J ends were trimmed by 5 bases and 0 bases, with 5 bases remaining between them.

V is TRBV4-2 and J is TRBJ2-7; D possibly corresponds to TRBD2 (5 bases). From germline, CDR1 is LGHNA and CDR2 YNFKEQ. The V gene lost 1 base and the J gene lost 0 bases, with 13 bases spanning the gap. CDR3 length: 16 residues. CDR3 coding DNA: TGTGCCAGCAGCCAAGTGAGCAGGAGGAGCTCCTACGAGCAGTACTTC. It codes for CASSQVSRRSSYEQYF.

With regard to this clonotype: This likely comes from a read error, as the CDR3 has no conserved phenylalanine or tryptophan at its end. The chain employs TRBV28 and TRBJ2-5, with 7 bases fitting TRBD2. Per germline, CDR1 MDHEN and CDR2 SYDVKM. The CDR3 contains 16 residues. This CDR3 reads CASSGGRARVQETQYL. Written as DNA, the CDR3 is TGTGCGAGCAGTGGGGGGAGGGCGAGGGTACAAGAGACCCAGTACTTG.

The chain links TRBV14 to TRBJ2-7, with 9 bases identical to TRBD2. The CDR3 spans 20 residues. After removal of 6 bases from V and 6 bases from J, the junction contained 27 bases not matched to a gene. The germline gives CDR1 SGHDN, CDR2 FVKESK. CDR3 protein: CASSRSMDKTLLPSGAEQYF. CDR3 nucleotide sequence: TGTGCCAGCAGTCGCTCCATGGACAAGACCCTTTTGCCTAGCGGGGCCGAGCAGTACTTC. Together with reference TRBV14 and TRBJ2-7, the CDR3 gives the full variable domain: EAGVTQFPSHSVIEKGQTVTLRCDPISGHDNLYWYRRVMGKEIKFLLHFVKESKQDESGMPNNRFLAERTGGTYSTLKVQPAELEDSGVYFCASSRSMDKTLLPSGAEQYFGPGTRLTVT.

The rearrangement joins TRBV19 to TRBJ1-1; 8 bases are a match to TRBD1. After removal of 5 bases from V and 5 bases from J, the junction contained 4 bases not matched to a gene. The CDR3 is 13 amino acids. Germline CDR1 reads LNHDA; CDR2 reads SQIVND (reference sequence). The CDR3 bases are TGTGCCAGTAGTTGGGACAGGATGACTGAAGCTTTCTTT. Encoded protein: CASSWDRMTEAFF.

The chain couples TRBV28 to TRBJ2-1; 14 nucleotides agree with TRBD2. The CDR3 is made up of 19 amino acids. The germline CDR1 and CDR2 sequences are MDHEN and SYDVKM. The V and J ends lost 7 bases and 3 bases, in that order; junction bases with no gene match: 14. The CDR3 DNA reads TGTGCCAGCACCACGACCCGGGGACTAGCGGGAGACGACTACAATGAGCAGTTCTTC. This translates into CASTTTRGLAGDDYNEQFF.

Of note for this clonotype: A much larger clone lies one base from this, so it may be a read error. V and J are TRBV4-1 and TRBJ2-6; D call uncertain. Germline CDR1 reads MGHRA; CDR2 reads YSYEKL. This CDR3 has 18 amino acids. DNA for the CDR3: TGCGCCAGAAGCCAACATCAGGTAGCTCTGGCCGGGGCCAACGTCCTGACTTTC. Encoded protein: CARSQHQVALAGANVLTF.

This clonotype appeared a few times. The genes are TRBV6-5 and TRBJ1-2; the D is unclear. CDR1 and CDR2 from the germline V gene are MNHEY and SVGAGI. CDR3 size: 14 residues. V dropped 6 bases and J dropped 4 bases, with 15 bases sitting between them. The CDR3 here is CASRASGGIYGYTF. The CDR3, as DNA: TGTGCCAGCAGAGCATCGGGTGGGATCTATGGCTACACCTTC.

This clonotype was found many times. This chain links TRBV11-2 with TRBJ2-5; D not certain. The ends were cut back, 2 bases at V and 4 bases at J, with 5 bases in the middle. The germline CDR1 and CDR2 sequences are SGHAT and FQNNGV. The CDR3 extends over 12 amino acids. The CDR3 region has the DNA TGTGCCAGCAGCTTAAACGGAGAGACCCAGTACTTC. Its protein is CASSLNGETQYF.

The chain employs TRBV6-5 and TRBJ1-1, with 10 bases fitting TRBD1. In germline, CDR1 is MNHEY, CDR2 SVGAGI. The ends lost 6 bases at V and 5 bases at J; junction bases unmatched: 15. The CDR3 is made up of 17 amino acids. The CDR3 protein is CASRDPGQGSRSTEAFF. CDR3 DNA: TGTGCCAGCAGGGACCCGGGACAGGGGTCGAGAAGTACTGAAGCTTTCTTT.

This clonotype occurred a few times. CDR3 amino acids: CASSVSNEQYF. In nucleotides, the CDR3 is TGCGCCAGCAGCGTGTCTAACGAGCAGTACTTC. The gene calls are TRBV5-1 and TRBJ2-7; D not resolved. The CDR3 is 11 amino acids. CDR1 is SGHRS, CDR2 YFSETQ, per germline. Deletions cut 4 bases from V and 5 bases from J, with 7 bases between. Variable domain in full (rest from reference TRBV5-1 and TRBJ2-7): KAGVTQTPRYLIKTRGQQVTLSCSPISGHRSVSWYQQTPGQGLQFLFEYFSETQRNKGNFPGRFSGRQFSNSRSEMNVSTLELGDSALYLCASSVSNEQYFGPGTRLTVT.

This clonotype was observed at least ten times. The chain recombines TRBV5-5 with TRBJ2-3; TRBD1 might be the D (6 bases). Germline V gives CDR1 SGHKS, CDR2 YYEKEE (reference sequence). Trimming pared 7 bases from V and 0 bases from J, leaving 15 bases between. The CDR3 totals 15 residues. CDR3 residues: CASETGTMSTDTQYF. CDR3 nucleotide sequence: TGTGCCAGCGAGACCGGGACAATGAGCACAGATACGCAGTATTTT.

This clonotype is a singleton in its sample. The genes are TRBV6-2 or TRBV6-3 and TRBJ2-7; 8 bases match TRBD2. CDR3 length: 14 residues. After removal of 10 bases from V and 6 bases from J, the junction contained 14 bases not matched to a gene. In germline, CDR1 is MNHEY, CDR2 SVGEGT. The CDR3 is CANRRGTSFSEQYF. CDR3 bases: TGTGCCAACAGACGCGGGACTAGTTTCTCCGAGCAGTACTTC.

As regards this clonotype: This is likely a read error, given that the CDR3 carries no conserved phenylalanine or tryptophan at its end. Here the CDR3 DNA reads TGTGCCAGCCGCGGCGGGAGTGGGCGGGCATACAATGAGCAGTTCGTC. It specifies CASRGGSGRAYNEQFV. The V call is TRBV11-1, the J call TRBJ2-1, with TRBD2 matching 7 bases. After removal of 8 bases from V and 4 bases from J, the junction contained 14 bases not matched to a gene. The CDR3 spans 16 residues. Germline V gene sequence: CDR1 SGHAT, CDR2 FQDESV (reference sequence).

J is TRBJ2-3 and V is TRBV5-1, with D unresolved. The length of the CDR3 is 15 residues. Between the trimmed V and J ends, which lost 0 bases and 2 bases, there was a span of 10 bases. Germline-derived CDR1 and CDR2 are SGHRS and YFSETQ. The DNA of the CDR3 is TGCGCCAGCAGCTTGGATCGGAGAGACACAGATACGCAGTATTTT. As protein: CASSLDRRDTDTQYF.

Notes on this clonotype: A much larger clone is a single base away; this may be a read error. The chain employs TRBV12-3 or TRBV12-4 and TRBJ2-6, with no clear D. There are 15 residues in the CDR3. The V end was cut by 7 bases, the J end by 2 bases, with 12 bases between. In DNA form, the CDR3 reads TGTGCCAGCAATCTACAGTCCGCTGGGGCCAACGTCCTGACTTTC. It yields the protein CASNLQSAGANVLTF.

Concerning this clonotype itself: One base away lies a much larger clone, so this may be a sequencing read error. The conserved final phenylalanine or tryptophan is absent from the CDR3, which likely points to a read error. This chain connects TRBV6-5 to TRBJ1-1, with D hard to call. This CDR3 is built from 13 residues. Germline V gene sequence: CDR1 MNHEY, CDR2 SVGAGI. This CDR3 reads CATQRGMRTEAFL. The CDR3 region has the DNA TGTGCAACGCAGAGAGGGATGAGGACTGAAGCTTTCCTT.

Of note for this clonotype: At one of its ends the junction is not consistent with the germline gene, which may arise from a read error. The V call is TRBV7-9, the J call TRBJ1-2; unclear D gene. Germline V gives CDR1 SEHNR, CDR2 FQNEAQ (reference sequence). The CDR3 spans 14 residues. The DNA of the CDR3 is TGTGCCAGCAGTTTAGAATCAGGATATAGTGGCTACACCTTC. It codes for CASSLESGYSGYTF.